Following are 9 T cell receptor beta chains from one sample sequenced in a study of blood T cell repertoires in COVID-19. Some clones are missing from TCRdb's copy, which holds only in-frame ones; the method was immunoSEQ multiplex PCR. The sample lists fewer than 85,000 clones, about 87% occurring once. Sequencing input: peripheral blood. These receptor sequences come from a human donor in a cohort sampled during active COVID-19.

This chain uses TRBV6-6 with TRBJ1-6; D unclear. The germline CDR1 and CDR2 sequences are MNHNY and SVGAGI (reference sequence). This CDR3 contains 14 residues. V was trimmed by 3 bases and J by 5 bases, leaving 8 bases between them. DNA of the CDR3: TGTGCCAGCAGTTATATACAGAATAATTCACCCCTCCACTTT. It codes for CASSYIQNNSPLHF.

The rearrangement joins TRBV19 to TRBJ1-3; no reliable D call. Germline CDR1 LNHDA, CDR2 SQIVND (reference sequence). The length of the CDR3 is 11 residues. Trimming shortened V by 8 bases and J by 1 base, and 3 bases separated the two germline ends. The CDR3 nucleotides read TGTGCCAGTCGTTCTGGAAACACCATATATTTT. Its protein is CASRSGNTIYF.

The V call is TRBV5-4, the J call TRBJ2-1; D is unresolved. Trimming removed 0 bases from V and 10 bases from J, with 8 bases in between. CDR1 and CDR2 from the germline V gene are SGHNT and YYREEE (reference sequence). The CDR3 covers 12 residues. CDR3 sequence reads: CASSLDQWEQFF. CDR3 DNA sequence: TGTGCCAGCAGCTTGGATCAGTGGGAGCAGTTCTTC.

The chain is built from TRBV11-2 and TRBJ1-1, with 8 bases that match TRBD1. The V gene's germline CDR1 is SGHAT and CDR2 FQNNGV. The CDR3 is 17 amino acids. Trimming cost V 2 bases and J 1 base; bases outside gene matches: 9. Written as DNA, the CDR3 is TGTGCCAGCAGCTTATGGGGCAGGGGGCAAGGGAACACTGAAGCTTTCTTT. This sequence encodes CASSLWGRGQGNTEAFF.

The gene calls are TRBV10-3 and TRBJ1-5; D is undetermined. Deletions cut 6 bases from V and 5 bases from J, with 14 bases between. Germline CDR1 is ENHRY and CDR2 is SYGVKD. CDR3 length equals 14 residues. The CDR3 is CAIRQHGSDQPQHF. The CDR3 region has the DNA TGTGCCATCAGGCAACACGGGTCTGATCAGCCCCAGCATTTT.

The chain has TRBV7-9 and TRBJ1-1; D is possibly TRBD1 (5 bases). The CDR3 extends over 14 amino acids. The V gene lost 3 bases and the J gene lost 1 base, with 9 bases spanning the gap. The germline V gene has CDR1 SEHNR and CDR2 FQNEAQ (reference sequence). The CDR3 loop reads CASSFGAGNTEAFF. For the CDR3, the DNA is TGTGCCAGCAGCTTTGGGGCAGGGAACACTGAAGCTTTCTTT.

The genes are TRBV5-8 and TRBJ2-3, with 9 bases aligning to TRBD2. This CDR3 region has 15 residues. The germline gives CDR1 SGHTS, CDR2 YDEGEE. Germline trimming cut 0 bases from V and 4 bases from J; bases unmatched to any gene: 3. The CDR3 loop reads CASSLGSGGADTQYF. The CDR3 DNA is TGTGCCAGCAGCTTGGGTAGCGGGGGCGCAGATACGCAGTATTTT.

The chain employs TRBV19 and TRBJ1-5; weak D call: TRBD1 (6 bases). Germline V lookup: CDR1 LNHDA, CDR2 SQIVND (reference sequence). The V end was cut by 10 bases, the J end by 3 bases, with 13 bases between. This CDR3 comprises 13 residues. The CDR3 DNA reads TGTGCCACCAGAACAGGGAACAATCAGCCCCAGCATTTT. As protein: CATRTGNNQPQHF.

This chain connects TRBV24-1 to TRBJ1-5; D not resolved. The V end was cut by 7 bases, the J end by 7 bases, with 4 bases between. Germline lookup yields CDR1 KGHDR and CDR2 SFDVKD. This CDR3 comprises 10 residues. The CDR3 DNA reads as TGTGCCACCAGGCGCCAGCCCCAGCATTTT. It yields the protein CATRRQPQHF.